The rows below give T cell receptor beta chains drawn from one sample of a study of shared clonotypes between healthy human individuals. Using immunoSEQ multiplex PCR, the repertoire was profiled, and TCRdb retains in-frame clones only, with some absent. The sample yields fewer than 1.6 million clones, approximately 98.5% seen once. Sequenced material: naive CD4+ T cells sorted from blood. These TCRs come from a man under 40 in good health. Both conserved end residues are part of each CDR3. Fields, in order: V gene, J gene, D gene, clone size, CDR3 DNA, CDR3 protein. A D gene is named only where the DNA matches it firmly. Rows give clone size only sometimes, using once, few, many, or a class for an expanded clone.

v_call: TRBV6-5; j_call: TRBJ2-3; d_call: -; clone_size: -; cdr3_nt: TGTGCCAGCAGTTACTCGAAGAGTTTAACAGATACGCAGTATTTT; cdr3_aa: CASSYSKSLTDTQYF
v_call: TRBV10-3; j_call: TRBJ2-3; d_call: -; clone_size: -; cdr3_nt: TGTGCCATCAGTGAAAATGATCTCCTCAATACGCAGTATTTT; cdr3_aa: CAISENDLLNTQYF
v_call: TRBV5-1; j_call: TRBJ2-3; d_call: TRBD1; clone_size: -; cdr3_nt: TGCGCCAGCAGCCCTGGACAGGGGGCGGGCGTCGGCACAGATACGCAGTATTTT; cdr3_aa: CASSPGQGAGVGTDTQYF
v_call: TRBV18; j_call: TRBJ1-1; d_call: TRBD1; clone_size: -; cdr3_nt: TGTGCCAGCTCACCAGGGACCGGGACAGGGAGTACTGAAGCTTTCTTT; cdr3_aa: CASSPGTGTGSTEAFF
v_call: TRBV11-2; j_call: TRBJ2-2; d_call: -; clone_size: -; cdr3_nt: TGTGCCAGCAGCTTAGCCCACAGGGAGCTGTTTTTT; cdr3_aa: CASSLAHRELFF
v_call: TRBV7-9; j_call: TRBJ2-5; d_call: -; clone_size: -; cdr3_nt: TGTGCCAGCAGCCCCTACGGGGCCCAAGAGACCCAGTACTTC; cdr3_aa: CASSPYGAQETQYF
v_call: TRBV5-6; j_call: TRBJ2-7; d_call: -; clone_size: -; cdr3_nt: TGTGCCAGCAGCCCCCAGTGGGTTAAGGACGAGCAGTACTTC; cdr3_aa: CASSPQWVKDEQYF
v_call: TRBV7-6; j_call: TRBJ2-6; d_call: -; clone_size: -; cdr3_nt: TGTGCCAGCAGCTTGGTAGGACAGTCTGGGGCCAACGTCCTGACTTTC; cdr3_aa: CASSLVGQSGANVLTF
v_call: TRBV18; j_call: TRBJ2-3; d_call: -; clone_size: -; cdr3_nt: TGTGCCAGCTCACCAGTGACAACTAATACAGATACGCAGTATTTT; cdr3_aa: CASSPVTTNTDTQYF
v_call: TRBV28; j_call: TRBJ1-4; d_call: -; clone_size: -; cdr3_nt: TGTGCCAGCATCCAATCAGGGCTGGGCGAAAAACTGTTTTTT; cdr3_aa: CASIQSGLGEKLFF
v_call: TRBV19; j_call: TRBJ2-7; d_call: TRBD2; clone_size: -; cdr3_nt: TGTGCCAGTAGTATGAGTGGGACTAGCGGAATCTACGAGCAGTACTTC; cdr3_aa: CASSMSGTSGIYEQYF
v_call: TRBV28; j_call: TRBJ1-2; d_call: -; clone_size: -; cdr3_nt: TGTGCCAGCAGTTTATTAGATAACTATGGCTACACCTTC; cdr3_aa: CASSLLDNYGYTF
v_call: TRBV9; j_call: TRBJ2-5; d_call: -; clone_size: -; cdr3_nt: TGTGCCAGCAGCGTAGGTGGATCGGGAGCACAAGAGACCCAGTACTTC; cdr3_aa: CASSVGGSGAQETQYF
v_call: TRBV7-2; j_call: TRBJ2-7; d_call: TRBD1; clone_size: -; cdr3_nt: TGTGCCAGCAGCTTAATGGGACAGGGCTCCTACGAGCAGTACTTC; cdr3_aa: CASSLMGQGSYEQYF
v_call: TRBV4-3; j_call: TRBJ2-1; d_call: -; clone_size: -; cdr3_nt: TGCGCCAGCAGCCTTGAGGGAGGAAGATACAATGAGCAGTTCTTC; cdr3_aa: CASSLEGGRYNEQFF
v_call: TRBV6-1; j_call: TRBJ2-1; d_call: TRBD2; clone_size: once; cdr3_nt: TGTGCCAGCAGTGAACGATGGTCCCGGGGTTCGGGTGGCGGGAGCTCCTACAATGAGCAGTTCTTC; cdr3_aa: CASSERWSRGSGGGSSYNEQFF
v_call: TRBV18; j_call: TRBJ2-3; d_call: -; clone_size: once; cdr3_nt: TGTGCCAGCTCACCCGCCCCGAGGACAGATACGCAGTATTTT; cdr3_aa: CASSPAPRTDTQYF
v_call: TRBV5-1; j_call: TRBJ2-7; d_call: TRBD2; clone_size: -; cdr3_nt: TGCGCCAGCAGCTTGGTGCCCAGCGGGAGCTCCTACGAGCAGTACTTC; cdr3_aa: CASSLVPSGSSYEQYF
v_call: TRBV6-1; j_call: TRBJ1-2; d_call: -; clone_size: -; cdr3_nt: TGTGCCAGCAGTGAAGCAGGTCGGGGCCTAAACTATGGCTACACCTTC; cdr3_aa: CASSEAGRGLNYGYTF
v_call: TRBV29-1; j_call: TRBJ2-7; d_call: -; clone_size: -; cdr3_nt: TGCAGCGTTTCCGAGCAGTACTTC; cdr3_aa: CSVSEQYF
v_call: TRBV28; j_call: TRBJ2-1; d_call: -; clone_size: -; cdr3_nt: TGTGCCAGCAGTTTACGCAACCGGGCCTATGAGCAGTTCTTC; cdr3_aa: CASSLRNRAYEQFF
v_call: TRBV14; j_call: TRBJ1-2; d_call: TRBD1; clone_size: -; cdr3_nt: TGTGCCAGCACCCGGACAGGGTACTATGGCTACACCTTC; cdr3_aa: CASTRTGYYGYTF
v_call: TRBV18; j_call: TRBJ2-3; d_call: -; clone_size: -; cdr3_nt: TGTGCCAGCTCACCATATGGGGGAGTCGCAGATACGCAGTATTTT; cdr3_aa: CASSPYGGVADTQYF
v_call: TRBV18; j_call: TRBJ1-1; d_call: -; clone_size: -; cdr3_nt: TGTGCCAGCTCGGGGGGAGTGGCGACTGAAGCTTTCTTT; cdr3_aa: CASSGGVATEAFF
v_call: TRBV6-5; j_call: TRBJ1-4; d_call: -; clone_size: -; cdr3_nt: TGTGCCAGCAGTTACCGGCAGGGCGGAAAACTGTTTTTT; cdr3_aa: CASSYRQGGKLFF
v_call: TRBV28; j_call: TRBJ2-7; d_call: -; clone_size: -; cdr3_nt: TGTGCCAGCAGTTTCCCTCAAGGCCTGTACTACGAGCAGTACTTC; cdr3_aa: CASSFPQGLYYEQYF
v_call: TRBV6-5; j_call: TRBJ2-1; d_call: -; clone_size: -; cdr3_nt: TGTGCCAGCAGTAGGTCCGGGATCAATGAGCAGTTCTTC; cdr3_aa: CASSRSGINEQFF
v_call: TRBV5-4; j_call: TRBJ2-7; d_call: TRBD1; clone_size: once; cdr3_nt: TGTGCCAGCAGCTTGGGACTACCGGGACAGGCTACCTACGAGCAGTACTTC; cdr3_aa: CASSLGLPGQATYEQYF
v_call: TRBV6-6; j_call: TRBJ1-2; d_call: -; clone_size: -; cdr3_nt: TGTGCCAGCAGCCCCCGGGGCACACCTAACTATGGCTACACCTTC; cdr3_aa: CASSPRGTPNYGYTF
v_call: TRBV2; j_call: TRBJ1-2; d_call: -; clone_size: -; cdr3_nt: TGTGCCAGCAGGAGAGGTCCTAACTATGGCTACACCTTC; cdr3_aa: CASRRGPNYGYTF
v_call: TRBV6-5; j_call: TRBJ2-1; d_call: -; clone_size: -; cdr3_nt: TGTGCCAGCAGTTACTCTCCGACAGTCAAGGATGAGCAGTTCTTC; cdr3_aa: CASSYSPTVKDEQFF
v_call: TRBV5-6; j_call: TRBJ2-5; d_call: -; clone_size: -; cdr3_nt: TGTGCCAGCAGCTTGGTCCGCAGGGACCAAGAGACCCAGTACTTC; cdr3_aa: CASSLVRRDQETQYF